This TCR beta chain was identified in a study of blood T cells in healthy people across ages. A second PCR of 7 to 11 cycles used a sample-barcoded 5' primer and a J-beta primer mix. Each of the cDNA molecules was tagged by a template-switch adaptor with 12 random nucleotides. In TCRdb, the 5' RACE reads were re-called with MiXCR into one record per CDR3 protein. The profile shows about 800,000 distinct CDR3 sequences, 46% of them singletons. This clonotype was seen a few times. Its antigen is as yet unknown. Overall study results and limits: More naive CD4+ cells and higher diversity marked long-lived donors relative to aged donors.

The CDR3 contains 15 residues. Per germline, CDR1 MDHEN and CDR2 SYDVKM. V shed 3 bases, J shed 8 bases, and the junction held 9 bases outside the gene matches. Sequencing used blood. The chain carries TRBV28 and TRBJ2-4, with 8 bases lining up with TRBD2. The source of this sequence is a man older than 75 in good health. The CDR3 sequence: CASSFSTGGPYIQYF. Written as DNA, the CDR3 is TGTGCCAGCAGTTTTTCGACGGGAGGGCCCTACATTCAGTACTTC.